Described below is a single T cell receptor beta chain sequence and its context. The data derive from a study of blood T cell repertoires in COVID-19. In the study overall: T cells, B-cell-depleted T cells, or PBMCs supplied cDNA or gDNA.

Repertoires were generated with immunoSEQ multiplex PCR, while TCRdb's copy carries only in-frame clones and drops some. This table has about 51,000 clones, around 83% appearing once. The CDR3 totals 16 residues. In germline, CDR1 is SGHRS, CDR2 YFSETQ. V shed 1 base and J 3 bases; nucleotides not matched to a gene: 5. Sequencing was carried out using peripheral blood. This clonotype originated in a human donor with acute or convalescent COVID-19. The donor label of this sample is uncertain. The chain couples TRBV5-1 to TRBJ2-2; 8 bases agree with TRBD2. Written as DNA, the CDR3 is TGCGCCAGCAGCTTGACCGCAGCGGGGGACACCGGGGAGCTGTTTTTT. Residues: CASSLTAAGDTGELFF.